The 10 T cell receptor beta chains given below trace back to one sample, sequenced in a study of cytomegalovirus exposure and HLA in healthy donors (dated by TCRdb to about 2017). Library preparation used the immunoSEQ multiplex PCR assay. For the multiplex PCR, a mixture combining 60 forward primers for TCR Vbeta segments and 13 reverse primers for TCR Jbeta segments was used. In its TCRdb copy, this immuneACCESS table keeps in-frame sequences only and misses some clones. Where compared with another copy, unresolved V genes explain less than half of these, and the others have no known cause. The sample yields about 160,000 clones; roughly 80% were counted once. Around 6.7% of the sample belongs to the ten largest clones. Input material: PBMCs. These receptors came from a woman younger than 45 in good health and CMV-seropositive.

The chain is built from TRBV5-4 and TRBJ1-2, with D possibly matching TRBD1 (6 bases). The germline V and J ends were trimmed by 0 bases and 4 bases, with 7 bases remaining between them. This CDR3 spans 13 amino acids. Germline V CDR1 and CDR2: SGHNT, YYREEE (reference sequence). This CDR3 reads CASSLGRGYGYTF. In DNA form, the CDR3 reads TGTGCCAGCAGCTTGGGCAGGGGCTATGGCTACACCTTC.

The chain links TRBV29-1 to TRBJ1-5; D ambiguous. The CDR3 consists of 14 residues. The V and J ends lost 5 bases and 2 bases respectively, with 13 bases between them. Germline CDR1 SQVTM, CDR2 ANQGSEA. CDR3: CSVSPGGGNQPQHF. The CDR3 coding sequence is TGCAGCGTTAGTCCCGGAGGAGGCAATCAGCCCCAGCATTTT.

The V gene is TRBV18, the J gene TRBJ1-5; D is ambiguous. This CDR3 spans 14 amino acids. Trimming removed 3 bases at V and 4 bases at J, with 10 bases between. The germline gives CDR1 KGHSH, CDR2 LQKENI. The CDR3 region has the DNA TGTGCCAGCTCACCTACGGCGGTGAATCAGCCCCAGCATTTT. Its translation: CASSPTAVNQPQHF.

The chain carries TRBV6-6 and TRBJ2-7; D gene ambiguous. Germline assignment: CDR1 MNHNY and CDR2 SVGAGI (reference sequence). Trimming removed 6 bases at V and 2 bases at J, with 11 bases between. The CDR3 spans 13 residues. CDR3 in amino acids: CASSRLQPYEQYF. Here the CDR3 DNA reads TGTGCCAGCAGCCGACTTCAACCCTACGAGCAGTACTTC.

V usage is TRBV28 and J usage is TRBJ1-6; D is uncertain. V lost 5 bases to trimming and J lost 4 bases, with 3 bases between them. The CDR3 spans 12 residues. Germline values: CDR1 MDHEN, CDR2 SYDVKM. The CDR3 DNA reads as TGTGCCAGCAGTCGTTATAATTCACCCCTCCACTTT. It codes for CASSRYNSPLHF.

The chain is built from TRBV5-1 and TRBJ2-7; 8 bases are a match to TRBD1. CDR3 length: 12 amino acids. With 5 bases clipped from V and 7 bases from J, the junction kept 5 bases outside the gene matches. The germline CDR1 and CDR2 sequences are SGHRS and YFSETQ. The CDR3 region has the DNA TGCGCCAGCAGTTCAGGGGGCTATGAGCAGTACTTC. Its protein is CASSSGGYEQYF.

The chain's CDR3 is CASSGRTGPPNEQFF. DNA of the CDR3: TGTGCCAGCAGCGGGAGGACAGGGCCCCCTAATGAGCAGTTCTTC. This chain joins TRBV5-4 and TRBJ2-1, with 8 bases aligning to TRBD1. V dropped 4 bases and J dropped 7; count of bases not matched to a gene: 10. Germline V gene lookup returns CDR1 SGHNT and CDR2 YYREEE (reference sequence). This CDR3 comprises 15 residues. The whole variable domain, remainder taken from reference TRBV5-4 and TRBJ2-1, is ETGVTQSPTHLIKTRGQQVTLRCSSQSGHNTVSWYQQALGQGPQFIFQYYREEENGRGNFPPRFSGLQFPNYSSELNVNALELDDSALYLCASSGRTGPPNEQFFGPGTRLTVL.

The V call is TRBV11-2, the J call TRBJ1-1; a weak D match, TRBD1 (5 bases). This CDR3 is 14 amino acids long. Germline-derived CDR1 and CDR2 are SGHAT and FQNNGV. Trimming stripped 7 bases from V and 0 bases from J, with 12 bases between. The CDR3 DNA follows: TGTGCCAGCATCCCGGGACTCCTGAACACTGAAGCTTTCTTT. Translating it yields CASIPGLLNTEAFF. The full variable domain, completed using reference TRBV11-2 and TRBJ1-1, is EAGVAQSPRYKIIEKRQSVAFWCNPISGHATLYWYQQILGQGPKLLIQFQNNGVVDDSQLPKDRFSAERLKGVDSTLKIQPAKLEDSAVYLCASIPGLLNTEAFFGQGTRLTVV.

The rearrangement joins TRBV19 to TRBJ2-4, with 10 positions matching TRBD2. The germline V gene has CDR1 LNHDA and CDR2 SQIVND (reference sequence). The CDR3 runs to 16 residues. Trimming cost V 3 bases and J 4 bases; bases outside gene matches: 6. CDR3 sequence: CASSITASGGKNIQYF. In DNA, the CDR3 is TGTGCCAGTAGTATTACGGCTAGCGGGGGTAAAAACATTCAGTACTTC.

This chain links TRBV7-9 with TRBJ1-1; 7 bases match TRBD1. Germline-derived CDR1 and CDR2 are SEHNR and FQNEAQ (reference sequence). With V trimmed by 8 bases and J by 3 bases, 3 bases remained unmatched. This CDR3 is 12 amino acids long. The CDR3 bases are TGTGCCAGCTCCAGGGGGGACACTGAAGCTTTCTTT. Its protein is CASSRGDTEAFF.